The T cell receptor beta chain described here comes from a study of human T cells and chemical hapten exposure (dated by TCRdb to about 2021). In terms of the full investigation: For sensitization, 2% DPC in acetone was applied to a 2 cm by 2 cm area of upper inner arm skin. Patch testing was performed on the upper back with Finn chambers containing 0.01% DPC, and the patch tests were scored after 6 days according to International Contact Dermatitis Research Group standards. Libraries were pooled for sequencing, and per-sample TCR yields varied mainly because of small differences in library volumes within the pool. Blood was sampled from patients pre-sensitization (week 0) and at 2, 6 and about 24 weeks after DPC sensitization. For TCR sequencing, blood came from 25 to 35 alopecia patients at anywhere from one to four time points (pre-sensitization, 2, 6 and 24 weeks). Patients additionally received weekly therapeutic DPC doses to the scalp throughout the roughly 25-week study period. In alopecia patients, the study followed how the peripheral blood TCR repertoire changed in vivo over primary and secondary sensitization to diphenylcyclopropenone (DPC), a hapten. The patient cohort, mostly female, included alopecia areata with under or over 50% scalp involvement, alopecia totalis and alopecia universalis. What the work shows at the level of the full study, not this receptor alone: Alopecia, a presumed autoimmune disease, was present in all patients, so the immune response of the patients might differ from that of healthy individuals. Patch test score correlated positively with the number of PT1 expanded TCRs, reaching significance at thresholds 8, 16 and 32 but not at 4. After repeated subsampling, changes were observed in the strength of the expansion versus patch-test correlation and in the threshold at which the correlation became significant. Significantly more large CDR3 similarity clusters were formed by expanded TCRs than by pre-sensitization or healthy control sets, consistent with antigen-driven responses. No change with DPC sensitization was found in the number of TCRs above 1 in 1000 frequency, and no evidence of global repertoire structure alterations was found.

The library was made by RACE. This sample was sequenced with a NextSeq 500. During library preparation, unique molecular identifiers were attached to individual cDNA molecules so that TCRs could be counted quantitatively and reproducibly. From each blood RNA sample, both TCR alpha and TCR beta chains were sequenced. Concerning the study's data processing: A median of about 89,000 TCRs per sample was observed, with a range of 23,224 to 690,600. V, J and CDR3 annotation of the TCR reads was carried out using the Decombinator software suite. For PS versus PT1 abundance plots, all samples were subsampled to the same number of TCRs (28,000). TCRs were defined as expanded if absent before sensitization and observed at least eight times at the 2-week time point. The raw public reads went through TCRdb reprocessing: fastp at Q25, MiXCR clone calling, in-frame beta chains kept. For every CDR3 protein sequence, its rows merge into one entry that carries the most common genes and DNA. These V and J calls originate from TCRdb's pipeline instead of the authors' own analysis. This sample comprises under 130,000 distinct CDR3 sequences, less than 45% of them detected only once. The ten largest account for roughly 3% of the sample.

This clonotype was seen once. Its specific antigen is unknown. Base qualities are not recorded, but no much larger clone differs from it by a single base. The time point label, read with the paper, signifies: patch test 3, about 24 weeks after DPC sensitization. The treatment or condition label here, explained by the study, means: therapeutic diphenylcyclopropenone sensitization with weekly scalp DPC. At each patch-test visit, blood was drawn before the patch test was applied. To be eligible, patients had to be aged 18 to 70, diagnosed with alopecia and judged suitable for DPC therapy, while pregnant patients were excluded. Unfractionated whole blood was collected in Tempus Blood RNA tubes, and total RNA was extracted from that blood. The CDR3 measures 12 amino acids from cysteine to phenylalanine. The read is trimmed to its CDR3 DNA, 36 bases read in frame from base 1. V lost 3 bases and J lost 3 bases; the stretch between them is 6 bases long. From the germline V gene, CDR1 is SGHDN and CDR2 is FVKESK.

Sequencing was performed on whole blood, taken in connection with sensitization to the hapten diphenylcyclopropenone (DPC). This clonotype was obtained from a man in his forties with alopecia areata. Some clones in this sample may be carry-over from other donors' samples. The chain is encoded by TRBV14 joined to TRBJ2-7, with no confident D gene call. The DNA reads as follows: TGTGCCAGCAGCCAGGTTGTCTACGAGCAGTACTTC. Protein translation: CASSQVVYEQYF. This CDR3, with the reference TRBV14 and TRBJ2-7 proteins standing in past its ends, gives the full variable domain EAGVTQFPSHSVIEKGQTVTLRCDPISGHDNLYWYRRVMGKEIKFLLHFVKESKQDESGMPNNRFLAERTGGTYSTLKVQPAELEDSGVYFCASSQVVYEQYFGPGTRLTVT.